The subject of this entry is one T cell receptor beta chain. Its specificity is unknown. Beta-chain TCR CDR3 regions were amplified from RNA transcripts. Second-round multiplex PCR came after a first-round RT-PCR that employed HTBI primers. In TCRdb, the multiplex PCR reads were re-called with MiXCR into one record per CDR3 protein. The sample yields 580,000 or so distinct CDR3 sequences, 35% to 45% seen once. This entry comes from a study of Graves' ophthalmopathy and Graves' hyperthyroidism. Study-wide context: Hyperthyroidism showing no ophthalmopathy within 18 months of follow-up was stable. Study findings and constraints: With a specificity of 72.22% and a sensitivity of 70% to 71%, the model predicted ophthalmopathy progression. Most thyroid clonotypes expanded beyond 0.001 frequency were also found in blood.

Sequenced: peripheral blood or thyroid tissue (not recorded which). The source of this sequence is an adult man with Graves' hyperthyroidism.

CDR3: CAIQQANEGYTF. The CDR3 region has the DNA TGTGCCATCCAACAGGCGAACGAAGGCTACACCTTC. This chain connects TRBV10-3 to TRBJ1-2; D is possibly TRBD1 (5 bases). The CDR3 is made up of 12 amino acids. The germline CDR1 and CDR2 sequences are ENHRY and SYGVKD. Trimming took 8 bases from V and 8 from J, leaving 15 bases between them.